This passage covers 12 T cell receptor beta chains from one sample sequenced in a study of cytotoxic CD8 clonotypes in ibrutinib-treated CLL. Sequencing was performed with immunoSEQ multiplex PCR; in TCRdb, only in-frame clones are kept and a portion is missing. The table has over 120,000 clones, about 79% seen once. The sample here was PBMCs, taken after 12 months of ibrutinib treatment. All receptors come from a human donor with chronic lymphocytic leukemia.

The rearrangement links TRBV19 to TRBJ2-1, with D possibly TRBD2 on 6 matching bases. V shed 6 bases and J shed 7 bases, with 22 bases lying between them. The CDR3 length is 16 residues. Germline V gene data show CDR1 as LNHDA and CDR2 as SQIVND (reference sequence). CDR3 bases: TGTGCCAGTAGAGGGATTGTTGGCGGGACTGTGAATGAGCAGTTCTTC. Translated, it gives CASRGIVGGTVNEQFF.

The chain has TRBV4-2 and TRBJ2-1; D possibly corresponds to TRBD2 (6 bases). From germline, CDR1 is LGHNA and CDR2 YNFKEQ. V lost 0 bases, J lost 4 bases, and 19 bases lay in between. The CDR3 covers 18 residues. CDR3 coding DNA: TGTGCCAGCAGCCAAGATCCCCAAGGGCTAGCGTTGTACAATGAGCAGTTCTTC. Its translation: CASSQDPQGLALYNEQFF.

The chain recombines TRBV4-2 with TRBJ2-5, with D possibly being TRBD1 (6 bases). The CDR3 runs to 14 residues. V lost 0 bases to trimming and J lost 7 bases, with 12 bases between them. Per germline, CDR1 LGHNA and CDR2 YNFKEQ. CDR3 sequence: CASSQDSQGRTQYF. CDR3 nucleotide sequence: TGTGCCAGCAGCCAAGATTCCCAGGGGAGGACCCAGTACTTC.

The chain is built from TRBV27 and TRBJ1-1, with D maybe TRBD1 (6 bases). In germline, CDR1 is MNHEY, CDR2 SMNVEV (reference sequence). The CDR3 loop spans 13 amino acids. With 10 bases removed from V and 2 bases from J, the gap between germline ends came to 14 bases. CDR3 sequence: CATLTDSNTEAFF. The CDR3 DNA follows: TGTGCCACCCTTACGGACAGTAACACTGAAGCTTTCTTT.

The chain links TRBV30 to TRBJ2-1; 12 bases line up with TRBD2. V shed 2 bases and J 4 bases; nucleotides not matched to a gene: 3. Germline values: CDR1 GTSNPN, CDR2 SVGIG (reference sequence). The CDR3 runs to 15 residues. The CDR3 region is CAWSSLAGGYNEQFF. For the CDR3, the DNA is TGTGCCTGGAGTTCCCTAGCGGGAGGGTACAATGAGCAGTTCTTC.

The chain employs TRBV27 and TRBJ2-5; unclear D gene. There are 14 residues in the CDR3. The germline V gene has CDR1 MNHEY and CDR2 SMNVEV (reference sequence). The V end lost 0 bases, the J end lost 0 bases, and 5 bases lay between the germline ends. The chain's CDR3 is CASSLSRNQETQYF. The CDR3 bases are TGTGCCAGCAGTTTATCGCGGAACCAAGAGACCCAGTACTTC.

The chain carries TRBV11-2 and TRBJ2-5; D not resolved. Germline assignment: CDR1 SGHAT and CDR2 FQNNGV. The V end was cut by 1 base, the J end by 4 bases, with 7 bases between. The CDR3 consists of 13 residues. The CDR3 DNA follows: TGTGCCAGCAGCTTAGGGAGCGTAGAGACCCAGTACTTC. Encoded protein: CASSLGSVETQYF.

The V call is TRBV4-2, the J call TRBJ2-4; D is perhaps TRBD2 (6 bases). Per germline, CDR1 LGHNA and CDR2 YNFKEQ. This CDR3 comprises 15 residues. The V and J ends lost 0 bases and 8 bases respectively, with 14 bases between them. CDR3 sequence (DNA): TGTGCCAGCAGCCAAGATGGGGCGGGATTCGACATTCAGTACTTC. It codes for CASSQDGAGFDIQYF.

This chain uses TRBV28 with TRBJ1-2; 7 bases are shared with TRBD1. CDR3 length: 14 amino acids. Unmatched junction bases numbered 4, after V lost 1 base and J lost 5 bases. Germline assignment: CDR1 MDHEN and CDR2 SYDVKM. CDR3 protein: CASSLSSGGYGYTF. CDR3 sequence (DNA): TGTGCCAGCAGTTTATCTTCAGGGGGTTATGGCTACACCTTC.

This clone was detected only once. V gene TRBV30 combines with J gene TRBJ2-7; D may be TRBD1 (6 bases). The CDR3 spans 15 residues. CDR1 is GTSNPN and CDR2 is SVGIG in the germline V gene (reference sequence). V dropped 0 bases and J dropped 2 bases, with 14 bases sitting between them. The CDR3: CAWSVQGKRTYEQYF. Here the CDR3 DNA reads TGTGCCTGGAGTGTACAGGGCAAGAGGACCTACGAGCAGTACTTC.

This CDR3 is CASSYNQYTEAFF. The CDR3 DNA is TGTGCCAGCAGTTATAACCAGTACACTGAAGCTTTCTTT. This rearrangement joins TRBV6-5 to TRBJ1-1; D not resolved. Between the trimmed V and J ends, which lost 3 bases and 3 bases, there was a span of 8 bases. CDR3 length: 13 amino acids. CDR1 and CDR2 (germline): MNHEY, SVGAGI.

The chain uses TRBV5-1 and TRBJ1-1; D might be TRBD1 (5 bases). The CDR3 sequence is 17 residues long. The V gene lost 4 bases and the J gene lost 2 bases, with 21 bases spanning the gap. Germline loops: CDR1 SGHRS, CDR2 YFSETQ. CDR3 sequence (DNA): TGCGCCAGCAGCCAGGGACTGTTTTCCAACCTAAACACTGAAGCTTTCTTT. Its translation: CASSQGLFSNLNTEAFF.